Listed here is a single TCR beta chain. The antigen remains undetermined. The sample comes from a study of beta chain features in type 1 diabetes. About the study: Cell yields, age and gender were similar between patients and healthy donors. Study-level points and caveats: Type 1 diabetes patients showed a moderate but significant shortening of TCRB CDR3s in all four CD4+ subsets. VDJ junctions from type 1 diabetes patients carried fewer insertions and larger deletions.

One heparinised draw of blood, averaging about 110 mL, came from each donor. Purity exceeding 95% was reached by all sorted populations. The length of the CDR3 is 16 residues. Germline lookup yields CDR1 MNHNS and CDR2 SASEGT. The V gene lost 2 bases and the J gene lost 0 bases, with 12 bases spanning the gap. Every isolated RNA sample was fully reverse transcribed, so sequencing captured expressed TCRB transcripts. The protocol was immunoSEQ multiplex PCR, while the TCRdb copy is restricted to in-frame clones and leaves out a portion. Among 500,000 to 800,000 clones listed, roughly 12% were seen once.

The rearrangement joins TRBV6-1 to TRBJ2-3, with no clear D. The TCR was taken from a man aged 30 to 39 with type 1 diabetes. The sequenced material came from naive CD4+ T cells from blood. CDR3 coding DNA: TGTGCCAGCAGTGAAATGGTCGGTTCTAGCACAGATACGCAGTATTTT. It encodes CASSEMVGSSTDTQYF.